These T cell receptor beta chains were read from a single sample in a study of blood T cell repertoires in COVID-19. The repertoire was sequenced with immunoSEQ multiplex PCR; TCRdb's copy has only in-frame clones and lacks some. The profile shows hundreds of thousands of clones, roughly 85% of them singletons. The sample consisted of peripheral blood. The source of these receptors is a man in his fifties with active or convalescent COVID-19. Each CDR3 is given with its conserved first and last residue. A D gene is named only where the DNA matches it firmly. The size entry is marked missing in some rows and otherwise reads once, few, many or a size class.

J | D | V | size | DNA | CDR3
TRBJ2-1 | . | TRBV5-3 | . | TGTGTCAGAAGCTTTCAGGGCAATGAGCAGTTCTTC | CVRSFQGNEQFF
TRBJ2-7 | TRBD1 | TRBV3-1/TRBV3-2 | . | TGTGCCAGCAGCCCCGGACAGGGGACGTACGAGCAGTACTTC | CASSPGQGTYEQYF
TRBJ1-1 | . | TRBV2 | . | TGTGCCACCCTGACAGGAGCCGAGGCTTTCTTT | CATLTGAEAFF
TRBJ2-3 | . | TRBV2 | . | TGTGCCAGCCTCCGTTCGGATACGCAGTATTTT | CASLRSDTQYF
TRBJ1-1 | . | TRBV29-1 | once | TGCAGCGTGAAAGGGGGACATACATCCTCTGGAACTGAAGCTTTCTTT | CSVKGGHTSSGTEAFF
TRBJ1-6 | TRBD1 | TRBV28 | . | TGTGCCAGCAGTTCGTTAGGGGACAGTCTGGGTGTAGTCTTT | CASSSLGDSLGVVF
TRBJ2-2 | TRBD2 | TRBV30 | . | TGTGCCTGGAGTGTAGGGACTATCAACACCGGGGAGCTGTTTTTT | CAWSVGTINTGELFF
TRBJ2-3 | . | TRBV7-8 | . | TGTGCCAGCAGCTTAGCCCGATTAGCGACAGATACGCAGTATTTT | CASSLARLATDTQYF
TRBJ1-5 | TRBD1 | TRBV7-8 | . | TGTGCCAGCAGCTCACAGGGGGCGAAGCCCCAGCATTTT | CASSSQGAKPQHF
TRBJ1-1 | . | TRBV7-9 | . | TGTGCCAGCAGCTTAGCAGCGAGGACTGAAGCTTTCTTT | CASSLAARTEAFF
TRBJ1-2 | TRBD1 | TRBV6-1 | . | TGTGCCAGCAGTGAAAGGACAGGGAATAACTATGGCTACACCTTC | CASSERTGNNYGYTF
TRBJ1-5 | . | TRBV18 | . | TGTGCCAGCTCAACGCGCCAATCTAGCAATCAGCCCCAGCATTTT | CASSTRQSSNQPQHF
TRBJ2-2 | . | TRBV7-8 | . | TGTGCCAGCAGCCCGGGACACAGGACCGGGGAGCTGTTTTTT | CASSPGHRTGELFF
TRBJ1-5 | TRBD1 | TRBV5-1 | . | TGCGCCAGCAGCCCGGAAGGACAGGTAAATCAGCCCCAGCATTTT | CASSPEGQVNQPQHF
TRBJ2-5 | TRBD2 | TRBV7-9 | . | TGTGCCAGCAGCCCAGTAAGGCGGGGGGATGTAACCCAGTACTTC | CASSPVRRGDVTQYF
TRBJ1-5 | . | TRBV7-9 | . | TGTGCCAGCAGCTCTACTGGCACTTGGGCTCAGCCCCAGCATTTT | CASSSTGTWAQPQHF
TRBJ2-1 | TRBD1 | TRBV7-3 | . | TGTGCCAGCAGCTTCGGCCTCGGGACAGCTTACAATGAGCAGTTCTTC | CASSFGLGTAYNEQFF
TRBJ2-1 | TRBD2 | TRBV9 | . | TGTGCCAGTCTGACTAGCGGGAGATTGAATGAGCAGTTCTTC | CASLTSGRLNEQFF
TRBJ1-3 | . | TRBV4-1 | . | TGCGCCAGCAGCCAAGATCGGGTAGATCGAAACACCATATATTTT | CASSQDRVDRNTIYF
TRBJ1-1 | TRBD1 | TRBV3-1/TRBV3-2 | . | TGTGCCAGCAGCCAAGAGTGGGGACAGGGGAATGAAGCTTTCTTT | CASSQEWGQGNEAFF
TRBJ2-3 | . | TRBV7-9 | few | TGTGCCAGCAGCCCCCATCCGCGGTTAGGAGGATTGGCAGATACGCAGTATTTT | CASSPHPRLGGLADTQYF
TRBJ1-2 | . | TRBV6-6 | once | TGTGCCACCTATAACCAGGCTATGGGCTACACCTTC | CATYNQAMGYTF
TRBJ2-7 | TRBD2 | TRBV11-1 | . | TGTGCCAGCAGCTTAGGGACTAGCGGAATCTACGAGCAGTACTTC | CASSLGTSGIYEQYF
TRBJ2-7 | TRBD1 | TRBV12-5 | . | TGTGCTAGTGGTTTGGCCGGACAGGGGGCCCTCGCAAAGCACTACGAGCAGTACTTC | CASGLAGQGALAKHYEQYF
TRBJ1-1 | . | TRBV18 | . | TGTGCCAGCTCACCACCCCAGGGGATGAGCACTGAAGCTTTCTTT | CASSPPQGMSTEAFF
TRBJ1-5 | . | TRBV27 | . | TGTGCCAGCAGTTTATTAGGGGTGGGCAGCAATCAGCCCCAGCATTTT | CASSLLGVGSNQPQHF
TRBJ2-7 | TRBD2 | TRBV9 | once | TGTGCCAGCAGCGTGAGTAGCGGGCCAGACTACGAGCAGTACTTC | CASSVSSGPDYEQYF
TRBJ2-1 | TRBD2 | TRBV5-1 | . | TGCGCCAGCAGCTCACTAGCGGGAGGGCCCGGGGATGAGCAGTTCTTC | CASSSLAGGPGDEQFF
TRBJ2-7 | TRBD1 | TRBV9 | . | TGTGCCAGCAGGGACAGGGTGGGTTACGAGCAGTACTTC | CASRDRVGYEQYF
TRBJ1-6 | . | TRBV5-4 | . | TGTGCCAGCAGCTCGAAGGACAGACCCTATTCACCCCTCCACTTT | CASSSKDRPYSPLHF
TRBJ2-1 | . | TRBV7-2 | . | TGTGCCAGCAGCTTGCAGGGACTCTCCTACAATGAGCAGTTCTTC | CASSLQGLSYNEQFF
TRBJ1-2 | . | TRBV10-3 | . | TGTGCCATCAGGGACAATTCCTATGGCTACACCTTC | CAIRDNSYGYTF
TRBJ1-5 | . | TRBV2 | . | TGTGCCACAAATCAAAACGGAGGGTATCAGCCCCAGCATTTT | CATNQNGGYQPQHF
TRBJ2-5 | TRBD1 | TRBV11-2 | . | TGTGCCAGCAGCCGGGACAGGGGGCAAGAGACCCAGTACTTC | CASSRDRGQETQYF
TRBJ2-1 | TRBD1 | TRBV24-1 | . | TGTGCCACCAGTGACCGCGGGACAGGGAGTGAGCAGTTCTTC | CATSDRGTGSEQFF
TRBJ2-2 | TRBD2 | TRBV5-6 | . | TGTGCCAGCAGCAGCGGGACTAGCCTTAACACCGGGGAGCTGTTTTTT | CASSSGTSLNTGELFF
TRBJ2-3 | . | TRBV25-1 | . | TGTGCCAGCAGCGGGGGACCGAGTCTCCCAACGACAGATACGCAGTATTTT | CASSGGPSLPTTDTQYF
TRBJ2-7 | . | TRBV30 | . | TGTGCCTACACAGGGAATCCCTCCTACGAGCAGTACTTC | CAYTGNPSYEQYF
TRBJ2-7 | . | TRBV6-6 | . | TGTGCCAGCAGGACCAGGGGGGAGGCCTCCTACGAGCAGTACTTC | CASRTRGEASYEQYF
TRBJ1-1 | . | TRBV21-1 | . | TGTGCCAGCAGCAAGGGCAGGGCTGAGAACACTGAAGCTTTCTTT | CASSKGRAENTEAFF
TRBJ2-7 | . | TRBV9 | . | TGTGCCAGCAGCATATCGGCAACTAGTGGTTCCTACGAGCAGTACTTC | CASSISATSGSYEQYF
TRBJ1-3 | TRBD1 | TRBV7-2 | . | TGTGCCAGCAGGGGAACAGGGGTGGGAAACACCATATATTTT | CASRGTGVGNTIYF
TRBJ2-7 | . | TRBV7-2 | . | TGTGCCAGCAGCTTGTTACTGGGGCTAGGGGAACACGAGCAGTACTTC | CASSLLLGLGEHEQYF
TRBJ2-7 | TRBD2 | TRBV9 | . | TGTGCCAGCAGCGTGACTAGCGGGACCATCTACGAGCAGTACTTC | CASSVTSGTIYEQYF
TRBJ1-1 | . | TRBV19 | . | TGTGCCAGTACCGTTAGCGAGGGCCTAGGCACTGAAGCTTTCTTT | CASTVSEGLGTEAFF
TRBJ2-7 | TRBD2 | TRBV7-6 | . | TGTGCCAGCAGCTTAAGAGTTCTAGCGGACTCCTACGAGCAGTACTTC | CASSLRVLADSYEQYF
TRBJ2-7 | TRBD2 | TRBV18 | . | TGTGCCAGCTCACCACGTCAGCTAGCGGGAGTAGGAGAGCAGTACTTC | CASSPRQLAGVGEQYF
TRBJ1-2 | . | TRBV19 | once | TGTGCCAGTAGTATGGGAGGCCCTCCCAGCTATGGCTACACCTTC | CASSMGGPPSYGYTF
TRBJ2-2 | TRBD1 | TRBV27 | . | TGTGCCAGCAGTTTACGGCATTTGAGGGACAGGGGTTCCGGGGAGCTGTTTTTT | CASSLRHLRDRGSGELFF
TRBJ2-5 | . | TRBV5-1 | . | TGCGCCAGCAGAGGAGAAGAGACCCAGTACTTC | CASRGEETQYF
TRBJ1-4 | . | TRBV5-4 | . | TGTGCCAGCACCCTCGCGGGCGGCGAAAAACTGTTTTTT | CASTLAGGEKLFF
TRBJ2-3 | TRBD2 | TRBV3-1/TRBV3-2 | . | TGTGCCAGCAGCCAACTTATAGCGGGCCATAACACAGATACGCAGTATTTT | CASSQLIAGHNTDTQYF
TRBJ2-1 | . | TRBV27 | . | TGTGCCAGCAGTTTATCGAGGGTTGGGAATGAGCAGTTCTTC | CASSLSRVGNEQFF
TRBJ1-1 | . | TRBV2 | few | TGTGCCACCGGTCAGGGGAACACTGAAGCTTTCTTT | CATGQGNTEAFF
TRBJ1-5 | TRBD1 | TRBV24-1 | once | TGTGCCACCAGTGACCCTGACAGGGGGTTCTCCTTTAGACATCAGCCCCAGCATTTT | CATSDPDRGFSFRHQPQHF